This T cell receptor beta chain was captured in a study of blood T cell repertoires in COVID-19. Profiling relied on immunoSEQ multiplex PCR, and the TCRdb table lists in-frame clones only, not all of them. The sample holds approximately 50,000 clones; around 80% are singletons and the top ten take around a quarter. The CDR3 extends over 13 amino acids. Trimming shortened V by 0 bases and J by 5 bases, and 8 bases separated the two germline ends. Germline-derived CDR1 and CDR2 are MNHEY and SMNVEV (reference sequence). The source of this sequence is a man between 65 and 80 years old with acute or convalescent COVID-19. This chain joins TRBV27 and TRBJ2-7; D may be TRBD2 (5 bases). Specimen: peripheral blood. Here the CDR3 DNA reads TGTGCCAGCAGTTTATCGCGGGTCCACGAGCAGTACTTC. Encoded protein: CASSLSRVHEQYF.